Following are 23 T cell receptor beta chains from one sample sequenced in a study of shared T cell receptors in the human thymus (dated by TCRdb to the early 2020s). The library was built by means of the immunoSEQ multiplex PCR assay. Sourced from immuneACCESS, this table was stored by TCRdb with only in-frame sequences that have V and J called. A share of the clones is absent; for the studies checked, an unresolved V gene accounts for under half, and the remainder has no known explanation. This sample has some 400,000 clones in its table, and approximately 95% of those were observed once. The leading ten clones occupy 0.015% to 0.02% of the sample. The specimen was thymocytes. The source of these receptors is a human donor.

This chain connects TRBV15 to TRBJ2-7, with TRBD2 matching over 8 bases. In germline, CDR1 is LNHNV, CDR2 YYDKDF (reference sequence). The junction had 10 bases not matched to a gene; V was cut back by 0 bases and J by 6 bases. This CDR3 contains 16 residues. In DNA, the CDR3 is TGTGCCACCAGCAGAGAGGTAAAGCGGGAGCATGGCGAGCAGTACTTC. Protein: CATSREVKREHGEQYF.

This rearrangement joins TRBV7-3 to TRBJ1-1; possibly TRBD1 for D (5 bases). CDR1 and CDR2 (germline): SGHTA, FQGTGA. There are 17 residues in the CDR3. V was pared by 1 base and J by 1 base, with 16 bases between. As DNA, the CDR3 is TGTGCCAGCAGCTTAATAATTCTGAGACAGACGAACACTGAAGCTTTCTTT. This codes for CASSLIILRQTNTEAFF.

This chain connects TRBV27 to TRBJ1-4; D remains ambiguous. V shed 5 bases and J shed 4 bases, with 23 bases lying between them. The CDR3 is made up of 18 amino acids. CDR1 MNHEY and CDR2 SMNVEV come from the germline V gene (reference sequence). The CDR3 sequence is CASSPRASRPAHNEKLFF. Here the CDR3 DNA reads TGTGCCAGCAGTCCCCGCGCCTCCAGACCCGCTCATAATGAAAAACTGTTTTTT.

In this sample, this clone turned up a few times. This sequence joins TRBV6-1 and TRBJ2-1; 7 positions match TRBD2. This CDR3 contains 14 residues. CDR1 is MNHNS and CDR2 is SASEGT in the germline V gene. After removal of 6 bases from V and 7 bases from J, the junction contained 9 bases not matched to a gene. In DNA form, the CDR3 reads TGTGCCAGCAGACTAGCGTTCTTAAAGAATGAGCAGTTCTTC. This encodes CASRLAFLKNEQFF.

This sequence joins TRBV23-1 and TRBJ1-3, with D maybe TRBD1 (5 bases). TRBV23-1 falls under the ORF class, with uncertain function. V was shortened by 0 bases and J by 0 bases, with 24 bases between the two germline ends. This CDR3 has 21 amino acids. The CDR3 here is CASSQSVWWGPYEFSGNTIYF. The CDR3 nucleotides read TGCGCCAGCAGTCAATCGGTGTGGTGGGGACCCTACGAATTCTCTGGAAACACCATATATTTT.

This chain connects TRBV27 to TRBJ2-2; TRBD2 matches 8 bases. The germline V gene encodes CDR1 MNHEY and CDR2 SMNVEV (reference sequence). The J segment lost 1 base and the V segment lost 6 bases, leaving 4 bases of the junction unmatched. The CDR3 totals 15 residues. CDR3 in DNA: TGTGCCAGCAGGGCTAGCGGGTGGAACACCGGGGAGCTGTTTTTT. Amino acids: CASRASGWNTGELFF.

The CDR3 loop is CASSPGLAPGELFF. In DNA form, the CDR3 reads TGTGCCAGCAGCCCCGGACTAGCCCCCGGGGAGCTGTTTTTT. V is TRBV5-6 and J is TRBJ2-2; 8 bases agree with TRBD2. The V segment lost 4 bases and the J segment 6 bases; nucleotides outside the gene matches: 5. The CDR3 extends over 14 amino acids. The V gene's germline CDR1 is SGHDT and CDR2 YYEEEE.

The chain combines TRBV28 with TRBJ2-7; D perhaps matches TRBD1 (5 bases). Between the trimmed V and J ends, which lost 7 bases and 5 bases, there was a span of 24 bases. Per germline, CDR1 MDHEN and CDR2 SYDVKM. This CDR3 is built from 16 residues. CDR3 nucleotides: TGTGCCAGCACGGGTCAGCCTCCAGGCCAGGGCCACGAGCAGTACTTC. Translated, it gives CASTGQPPGQGHEQYF.

The genes are TRBV10-2 and TRBJ2-3; D is ambiguous. The V end was cut by 2 bases, the J end by 4 bases, with 10 bases between. This CDR3 contains 14 residues. Looked up from germline, CDR1 is WSHSY and CDR2 is SAAADI. DNA for the CDR3: TGCGCCAGCAGTGAGCGTGGAAGCCCAGATACGCAGTATTTT. Translation: CASSERGSPDTQYF.

This rearrangement joins TRBV10-3 to TRBJ1-2; 8 bases line up with TRBD1. The germline V gene has CDR1 ENHRY and CDR2 SYGVKD. This CDR3 has 16 residues. The ends lost 3 bases at V and 4 bases at J; junction bases unmatched: 10. The CDR3 reads CAISETGQGVVYGYTF. CDR3 DNA sequence: TGTGCCATCAGTGAAACTGGACAGGGCGTAGTCTATGGCTACACCTTC.

The chain recombines TRBV5-5 with TRBJ1-3, with 7 bases matching TRBD1. Trimming at V came to 2 bases and at J to 0 bases, leaving 2 bases not matched to a gene. The CDR3 loop spans 15 amino acids. CDR1 and CDR2 (germline): SGHKS, YYEKEE (reference sequence). The CDR3 DNA reads as TGTGCCAGCAGCTTAGGGGGCAGCTCTGGAAACACCATATATTTT. Translating it yields CASSLGGSSGNTIYF. Together with reference TRBV5-5 and TRBJ1-3, the CDR3 gives the full variable domain: DAGVTQSPTHLIKTRGQQVTLRCSPISGHKSVSWYQQVLGQGPQFIFQYYEKEERGRGNFPDRFSARQFPNYSSELNVNALLLGDSALYLCASSLGGSSGNTIYFGEGSWLTVV.

The chain carries TRBV28 and TRBJ2-7; 8 bases align to TRBD1. J gave up 4 bases and V 6 bases, and 8 bases lay outside the gene matches. Germline V gene data show CDR1 as MDHEN and CDR2 as SYDVKM. There are 14 residues in the CDR3. The CDR3 spells CASRTRQGRYEQYF. The DNA of the CDR3 is TGTGCCAGCAGAACGAGACAGGGGAGGTACGAGCAGTACTTC.

The rearrangement uses TRBV25-1 and TRBJ2-1, with 7 bases matching TRBD2. Trimming took 1 base from V and 2 from J; bases not matched to a gene: 5. The germline CDR1 and CDR2 sequences are MGHDK and SYGVNS. The CDR3 length is 16 residues. The chain's CDR3 is CASSEFPGGTYNEQFF. In DNA, the CDR3 is TGTGCCAGCAGTGAATTTCCGGGAGGCACCTACAATGAGCAGTTCTTC.

The gene calls are TRBV4-1 and TRBJ2-1, with D possibly being TRBD2 (6 bases). There are 13 residues in the CDR3. Per germline, CDR1 MGHRA and CDR2 YSYEKL. The germline V and J ends were trimmed by 1 base and 9 bases, with 10 bases remaining between them. In DNA, the CDR3 is TGCGCCAGCAGCCAAGGTGCCGGGGGTGAGCAGTTCTTC. Translation gives CASSQGAGGEQFF.

The J gene is TRBJ2-4, the V gene TRBV5-6; D gene uncertain. The CDR3 extends over 13 amino acids. Germline-derived CDR1 and CDR2 are SGHDT and YYEEEE. The germline V and J ends were trimmed by 1 base and 3 bases, with 5 bases remaining between them. The CDR3 here is CASSLRHKNIQYF. The CDR3 DNA follows: TGTGCCAGCAGCTTGCGGCACAAAAACATTCAGTACTTC.

The chain links TRBV29-1 to TRBJ2-7; 9 bases align to TRBD2. The CDR3 extends over 15 amino acids. From germline, CDR1 is SQVTM and CDR2 ANQGSEA. J lost 2 bases, V lost 4 bases, and 9 bases had no gene match. Written as DNA, the CDR3 is TGCAGCGTTGGTAGCGGGAGTCCCTCTACCTACGAGCAGTACTTC. It codes for CSVGSGSPSTYEQYF.

The rearrangement uses TRBV28 and TRBJ2-3; 7 bases line up with TRBD2. The CDR3 sequence is 14 residues long. V shed 5 bases, J shed 2 bases, and the junction held 4 bases outside the gene matches. Germline CDR1 reads MDHEN; CDR2 reads SYDVKM. CDR3 region: CASSPGTTTDTQYF. CDR3 coding DNA: TGTGCCAGCAGTCCCGGGACTACCACAGATACGCAGTATTTT.

This rearrangement joins TRBV4-2 to TRBJ1-1; 11 bases fit TRBD1. This CDR3 is 17 amino acids long. The V gene's germline CDR1 is LGHNA and CDR2 YNFKEQ. With V trimmed by 1 base and J by 0 bases, 4 bases remained unmatched. The CDR3 is CASSQGTGGFVNTEAFF. Here the CDR3 DNA reads TGTGCCAGCAGCCAAGGGACAGGGGGCTTCGTGAACACTGAAGCTTTCTTT.

There are a few counts of this clone. The genes are TRBV10-3 and TRBJ1-2; 7 bases are shared with TRBD1. The ends lost 5 bases at V and 6 bases at J; junction bases unmatched: 6. This CDR3 has 13 residues. Looked up from germline, CDR1 is ENHRY and CDR2 is SYGVKD. The CDR3: CAISIVGTDGYTF. DNA of the CDR3: TGTGCCATCAGTATAGTCGGGACAGATGGCTACACCTTC.

The table lists this clone with a count of one. The rearrangement joins TRBV11-1 to TRBJ2-1; 9 nucleotides line up with TRBD2. CDR1 and CDR2 from the germline V gene are SGHAT and FQDESV (reference sequence). The V gene end was trimmed by 3 bases and the J gene end by 6 bases; junction bases not matched to a gene: 18. The CDR3 spans 19 residues. CDR3 sequence: CASSFLKGLATLPSNEQFF. Written as DNA, the CDR3 is TGTGCCAGCAGCTTTCTCAAGGGACTAGCAACCCTCCCATCCAATGAGCAGTTCTTC.

The CDR3 loop reads CASSLGGRGPRVPSYEQYF. The CDR3 DNA sequence: TGCGCCAGCAGCTTGGGGGGGCGGGGGCCCAGAGTCCCTTCCTACGAGCAGTACTTC. V gene TRBV5-1 combines with J gene TRBJ2-7, with a possible D match to TRBD2 (7 bases). The CDR3 runs 19 residues. The V and J ends lost 0 bases and 1 base respectively, with 23 bases between them. CDR1 and CDR2 from the germline V gene are SGHRS and YFSETQ. Complete variable domain (other parts from reference TRBV5-1 and TRBJ2-7): KAGVTQTPRYLIKTRGQQVTLSCSPISGHRSVSWYQQTPGQGLQFLFEYFSETQRNKGNFPGRFSGRQFSNSRSEMNVSTLELGDSALYLCASSLGGRGPRVPSYEQYFGPGTRLTVT.

The chain joins TRBV27 to TRBJ2-1; tentatively, D is TRBD2 (6 bases). CDR3 length: 13 amino acids. V gave up 2 bases and J gave up 10 bases, with 12 bases separating them. Germline CDR1 and CDR2: MNHEY and SMNVEV (reference sequence). CDR3 amino acids: CASSLTRTTEQFF. CDR3 DNA: TGTGCCAGCAGTTTAACGAGGACTACCGAGCAGTTCTTC.

The J gene is TRBJ2-1, the V gene TRBV19, with TRBD1 matching over 7 bases. The V segment lost 1 base and the J segment 0 bases; nucleotides outside the gene matches: 12. There are 19 residues in the CDR3. Germline V gives CDR1 LNHDA, CDR2 SQIVND (reference sequence). This CDR3 is CASSIVGGRIHSSYNEQFF. The CDR3 DNA follows: TGTGCCAGTAGTATAGTAGGGGGCCGAATCCATAGCTCCTACAATGAGCAGTTCTTC.